This T cell receptor beta chain came from a study of cytomegalovirus exposure and HLA in healthy donors. Germline CDR1 reads MDHEN; CDR2 reads SYDVKM. The ends were cut back, 10 bases at V and 0 bases at J, with 14 bases in the middle. This CDR3 has 14 amino acids. Study results and limitations: Presence/absence analyses supposed approximately even sequencing depth among donors.

In the case of this clone: Its antigen is not identified.

The PCR ran on 60 Vbeta and 13 Jbeta primers. Generated by immunoSEQ multiplex PCR, the TCRdb table keeps only in-frame clones and is missing some. The repertoire holds 250,000 to 350,000 clones, with 80% as singletons. The chain combines TRBV28 with TRBJ2-3; D gene unclear. This receptor was identified in a girl aged 2-10 years in good health and CMV-seronegative. Sequenced: PBMCs. CDR3 amino acids: CATLTGLSTDTQYF. CDR3 nucleotides: TGTGCCACCCTAACTGGTCTCAGCACAGATACGCAGTATTTT.